The rows below give T cell receptor beta chains drawn from one sample of a study of T cells in Graves' hyperthyroidism and ophthalmopathy. TCRdb re-called the multiplex PCR reads through MiXCR, storing one row per CDR3 protein. The sample holds approximately 620,000 distinct CDR3 sequences, approximately 15% seen once. Specimen: blood. These receptor sequences come from a woman between 40 and 55 years old with Graves' ophthalmopathy. Both conserved end residues are part of each CDR3. The D gene is left open where the match is weak. A row's size may be missing; if present it is once, few, many or a size class.

V gene: TRBV5-1; J gene: TRBJ2-3; clone size: many; D gene: TRBD1; CDR3 DNA: TGCGCCAGCAGCTCCCGGGACAGCCTGACAGATACGCAGTATTTT; CDR3 protein: CASSSRDSLTDTQYF
V gene: TRBV2; J gene: TRBJ1-4; clone size: many; D gene: -; CDR3 DNA: TGTGCCAGCAGTCCCCAATCCCAAAAACTGTTTTTT; CDR3 protein: CASSPQSQKLFF
V gene: TRBV29-1; J gene: TRBJ2-7; clone size: few; D gene: -; CDR3 DNA: TGCAGCGGAGGCCGGGGTAATGAGCAGTACTTC; CDR3 protein: CSGGRGNEQYF
V gene: TRBV2; J gene: TRBJ2-3; clone size: many; D gene: -; CDR3 DNA: TGTGCCAGCAGTGGGATAGCACGTCTATCTGATACGCAGTATTTT; CDR3 protein: CASSGIARLSDTQYF
V gene: TRBV6-1; J gene: TRBJ2-7; clone size: many; D gene: -; CDR3 DNA: TGTGCCAGCAGTGAACAGGGAAACGAGCAGTACTTC; CDR3 protein: CASSEQGNEQYF
V gene: TRBV11-2; J gene: TRBJ2-7; clone size: many; D gene: -; CDR3 DNA: TGTGCCAGCAGCCCCCCCGGCCTCTCCTACGAGCAGTACTTC; CDR3 protein: CASSPPGLSYEQYF
V gene: TRBV18; J gene: TRBJ2-2; clone size: few; D gene: TRBD1; CDR3 DNA: TGTGCCAGCTCACCATGGGACAGGGGTAACACCGGGGAGCTGTTTTTT; CDR3 protein: CASSPWDRGNTGELFF
V gene: TRBV2; J gene: TRBJ1-1; clone size: -; D gene: TRBD1; CDR3 DNA: TGTGCCAGCAATGTGGACAGGACCGGAAACACTGAAGCTTTCTTT; CDR3 protein: CASNVDRTGNTEAFF
V gene: TRBV30; J gene: TRBJ1-1; clone size: many; D gene: -; CDR3 DNA: TGTGCCTGGACCCCTGCGGGGGAGTGGTACACTGAAGCTTTCTTT; CDR3 protein: CAWTPAGEWYTEAFF
V gene: TRBV5-1; J gene: TRBJ2-3; clone size: -; D gene: TRBD1; CDR3 DNA: TGCGCCAGCAGCCCGGGACAGGGTGGGTCTGTAAGGACAGATACGCAGTATTTT; CDR3 protein: CASSPGQGGSVRTDTQYF
V gene: TRBV5-1; J gene: TRBJ2-1; clone size: many; D gene: TRBD2; CDR3 DNA: TGCGCCAGCAGCTTGACTAGCGGGAGTACGGATGAGCAGTTCTTC; CDR3 protein: CASSLTSGSTDEQFF
V gene: TRBV12-3/TRBV12-4; J gene: TRBJ2-7; clone size: many; D gene: -; CDR3 DNA: TGTGCCAGCACCGATGGGGGCGTCTACGAGCAGTACTTC; CDR3 protein: CASTDGGVYEQYF
V gene: TRBV28; J gene: TRBJ2-7; clone size: -; D gene: -; CDR3 DNA: TGTGCCAGCAGTTTAAGGGGACTCTTCTCCTACGAGCAGTACTTC; CDR3 protein: CASSLRGLFSYEQYF
V gene: TRBV6-1; J gene: TRBJ2-3; clone size: -; D gene: -; CDR3 DNA: TGTGCCAGCAGTCCTCCTGGGGCGCAGTATTTT; CDR3 protein: CASSPPGAQYF
V gene: TRBV11-1; J gene: TRBJ2-1; clone size: -; D gene: TRBD2; CDR3 DNA: TGTGCCAGCAGCTTAGTCACCGGGACTAGCGGCGACTACAATGAGCAGTTCTTC; CDR3 protein: CASSLVTGTSGDYNEQFF
V gene: TRBV20-1; J gene: TRBJ1-1; clone size: -; D gene: -; CDR3 DNA: TGCAGTGCTATGACAGACACTGAAGCTTTCTTT; CDR3 protein: CSAMTDTEAFF
V gene: TRBV3-1; J gene: TRBJ2-3; clone size: many; D gene: -; CDR3 DNA: TGTGCCAGCAGCCAAGAGGGCCTCACAGATACGCAGTATTTT; CDR3 protein: CASSQEGLTDTQYF
V gene: TRBV5-1; J gene: TRBJ2-7; clone size: many; D gene: TRBD2; CDR3 DNA: TGCGCCAGCAGCTCCTCCGCGGGGGGCACCTACGAGCAGTACTTC; CDR3 protein: CASSSSAGGTYEQYF
V gene: TRBV7-4; J gene: TRBJ2-7; clone size: many; D gene: -; CDR3 DNA: TGTGCCAGCACCATGGACGGGTTCGACTACGAGCAGTACTTC; CDR3 protein: CASTMDGFDYEQYF
V gene: TRBV3-1; J gene: TRBJ1-5; clone size: many; D gene: TRBD1; CDR3 DNA: TGTGCCAGCAGCCAAGGACAGGGGAGCAATCAGCCCCAGCATTTT; CDR3 protein: CASSQGQGSNQPQHF
V gene: TRBV12-3/TRBV12-4; J gene: TRBJ1-6; clone size: many; D gene: TRBD1; CDR3 DNA: TGTGCCAGCACGAGAGGGACAGATAATTCACCCCTCCACTTT; CDR3 protein: CASTRGTDNSPLHF
V gene: TRBV7-9; J gene: TRBJ2-3; clone size: few; D gene: TRBD2; CDR3 DNA: TGTGCCAGCAGCTTTCAACTAGCCGGGGGGTATACGCAGTATTTT; CDR3 protein: CASSFQLAGGYTQYF
V gene: TRBV19; J gene: TRBJ2-1; clone size: -; D gene: -; CDR3 DNA: TGTGCCAGTATCGGGGGGCCGTTGTACAATGAGCAGTTCTTC; CDR3 protein: CASIGGPLYNEQFF
V gene: TRBV20-1; J gene: TRBJ2-7; clone size: -; D gene: TRBD2; CDR3 DNA: TGCAGTACCTCGGGGGGTAGGTACGAGCAGTACTTC; CDR3 protein: CSTSGGRYEQYF
V gene: TRBV20-1; J gene: TRBJ1-6; clone size: few; D gene: TRBD1; CDR3 DNA: TGCAGTGCTAGAGATTTGGGACAGGGGCCTAATTCACCCCTCCACTTT; CDR3 protein: CSARDLGQGPNSPLHF
V gene: TRBV2; J gene: TRBJ2-2; clone size: many; D gene: TRBD1; CDR3 DNA: TGTGCCAGTAGGACAGGGCCAACCGGGGAGCTGTTTTTT; CDR3 protein: CASRTGPTGELFF
V gene: TRBV28; J gene: TRBJ1-5; clone size: many; D gene: -; CDR3 DNA: TGTGCCAGCAGCAGGGGACTTGATCAGCCCCAGCATTTT; CDR3 protein: CASSRGLDQPQHF
V gene: TRBV18; J gene: TRBJ2-3; clone size: -; D gene: -; CDR3 DNA: TGTGCCAGCTCACCGGCGGTAGATCCAGATACGCAGTATTTT; CDR3 protein: CASSPAVDPDTQYF
V gene: TRBV27; J gene: TRBJ2-7; clone size: -; D gene: -; CDR3 DNA: TGTGCCAGCAGTTTCGGACCCAACTCCTACGAGCAGTACTTC; CDR3 protein: CASSFGPNSYEQYF
V gene: TRBV18; J gene: TRBJ1-2; clone size: many; D gene: TRBD1; CDR3 DNA: TGTGCCAGCTCACCCTCGGGACAGGGAGCTAACTATGGCTACACCTTC; CDR3 protein: CASSPSGQGANYGYTF
V gene: TRBV28; J gene: TRBJ2-7; clone size: -; D gene: -; CDR3 DNA: TGTGCCAGCAGTTTCTTTGGGGTGGGGGATGGATACGAGCAGTACTTC; CDR3 protein: CASSFFGVGDGYEQYF
V gene: TRBV7-8; J gene: TRBJ2-1; clone size: many; D gene: TRBD2; CDR3 DNA: TGTGCCAGCAGCCCTCGAGGCGGGAGGGCCTACAATGAGCAGTTCTTC; CDR3 protein: CASSPRGGRAYNEQFF
V gene: TRBV30; J gene: TRBJ2-2; clone size: many; D gene: -; CDR3 DNA: TGTGCCTGGAGTGTACTCTCACCCGAGGCCGGGGAGCTGTTTTTT; CDR3 protein: CAWSVLSPEAGELFF
V gene: TRBV6-5; J gene: TRBJ1-3; clone size: many; D gene: -; CDR3 DNA: TGTGCCAGCAGTTACGGGACTTCTGGAAACACCATATATTTT; CDR3 protein: CASSYGTSGNTIYF
V gene: TRBV6-1; J gene: TRBJ1-5; clone size: few; D gene: -; CDR3 DNA: TGTGCCAGCAGTAGATACAGGGAACGATACGGCAATCAGCCCCAGCATTTT; CDR3 protein: CASSRYRERYGNQPQHF
V gene: TRBV5-1; J gene: TRBJ2-3; clone size: -; D gene: -; CDR3 DNA: TGCGCCAGCAGCTTGGGACACGGAAGCACAGATACGCAGTATTTT; CDR3 protein: CASSLGHGSTDTQYF
V gene: TRBV24-1; J gene: TRBJ2-1; clone size: few; D gene: -; CDR3 DNA: TGTGCCACCAGTGAATACACCGGGACCGACCTACACAATGAGCAGTTCTTC; CDR3 protein: CATSEYTGTDLHNEQFF
V gene: TRBV7-9; J gene: TRBJ2-3; clone size: few; D gene: TRBD2; CDR3 DNA: TGTGCCAGCAGACGGACTAGCGGGGGACCGGGTTGGGATACGCAGTATTTT; CDR3 protein: CASRRTSGGPGWDTQYF
V gene: TRBV2; J gene: TRBJ1-1; clone size: many; D gene: -; CDR3 DNA: TGTGCCAGCAGTGACAGGGATATTAACACTGAAGCTTTCTTT; CDR3 protein: CASSDRDINTEAFF
V gene: TRBV24-1; J gene: TRBJ2-3; clone size: few; D gene: TRBD2; CDR3 DNA: TGTGCCACCAGTGATAGGAGCGGGAGATTCGCGCAGTATTTT; CDR3 protein: CATSDRSGRFAQYF
V gene: TRBV5-1; J gene: TRBJ2-1; clone size: many; D gene: TRBD1; CDR3 DNA: TGCGCCAGCAGCGGGCAGGGGGCACAATTTGGTCAGGATGAGCAGTTCTTC; CDR3 protein: CASSGQGAQFGQDEQFF
V gene: TRBV12-5; J gene: TRBJ2-2; clone size: few; D gene: TRBD1; CDR3 DNA: TGTGCTAGTGGGAAACAGGGGGCAGTCAATGGGGAGCTGTTTTTT; CDR3 protein: CASGKQGAVNGELFF
V gene: TRBV6-1; J gene: TRBJ2-6; clone size: many; D gene: TRBD2; CDR3 DNA: TGTGCCAGCAGTGAAGTAGCGGGGGCGCCTGGGGCCAACGTCCTGACTTTC; CDR3 protein: CASSEVAGAPGANVLTF
V gene: TRBV28; J gene: TRBJ2-3; clone size: -; D gene: TRBD1; CDR3 DNA: TGTGCCAGCAGGCCTAACAGGGGATCTAGCACAGATACGCAGTATTTT; CDR3 protein: CASRPNRGSSTDTQYF
V gene: TRBV20-1; J gene: TRBJ1-5; clone size: few; D gene: TRBD1; CDR3 DNA: TGCAGTGCTAGTCTCGACAGGGGCGGCAATCAGCCCCAGCATTTT; CDR3 protein: CSASLDRGGNQPQHF
V gene: TRBV10-3; J gene: TRBJ1-5; clone size: few; D gene: -; CDR3 DNA: TGTGCCATCAGTGAGGGACGTCACAATCAGCCCCAGCATTTT; CDR3 protein: CAISEGRHNQPQHF
V gene: TRBV12-3/TRBV12-4; J gene: TRBJ2-1; clone size: many; D gene: -; CDR3 DNA: TGTGCCAGCAGTTGGGGGGACTCCGGGTCGTATGAGCAGTTCTTC; CDR3 protein: CASSWGDSGSYEQFF
V gene: TRBV11-2; J gene: TRBJ2-5; clone size: many; D gene: -; CDR3 DNA: TGTGCCAGCAGCTTAGGGTCTACAGCACAAGAGACCCAGTACTTC; CDR3 protein: CASSLGSTAQETQYF
V gene: TRBV5-1; J gene: TRBJ2-3; clone size: -; D gene: -; CDR3 DNA: TGCGCCAGCAGCTTCGGGGAGTTCACAGATACGCAGTATTTT; CDR3 protein: CASSFGEFTDTQYF
V gene: TRBV20-1; J gene: TRBJ2-2; clone size: -; D gene: TRBD2; CDR3 DNA: TGCAGTGTGCGCGGGAGAGTCGGGGAGCTGTTTTTT; CDR3 protein: CSVRGRVGELFF
V gene: TRBV20-1; J gene: TRBJ1-4; clone size: -; D gene: TRBD1; CDR3 DNA: TGCAGTGCTAGAGCAGGACAGGGAAGGGATGAAAAACTGTTTTTT; CDR3 protein: CSARAGQGRDEKLFF
V gene: TRBV12-3/TRBV12-4; J gene: TRBJ1-5; clone size: many; D gene: TRBD1; CDR3 DNA: TGTGCCAGCGGCCCGACAGGGGGCGGGCAGCCCCAGCATTTT; CDR3 protein: CASGPTGGGQPQHF
V gene: TRBV27; J gene: TRBJ1-5; clone size: -; D gene: TRBD1; CDR3 DNA: TGTGCCAGCAGTCAGGGACAGGGGGCGAAGAGAGATCAGCCCCAGCATTTT; CDR3 protein: CASSQGQGAKRDQPQHF
V gene: TRBV11-2; J gene: TRBJ1-1; clone size: many; D gene: TRBD1; CDR3 DNA: TGTGCCAGCAGCTCCGAGACAGGGGCGTCTGCTTTCTTT; CDR3 protein: CASSSETGASAFF
V gene: TRBV9; J gene: TRBJ2-1; clone size: -; D gene: TRBD2; CDR3 DNA: TGTGCCAGCAGCGTAGACCCCTTCTCAGCGGGAGATAAAAATGAGCAGTTCTTC; CDR3 protein: CASSVDPFSAGDKNEQFF
V gene: TRBV2; J gene: TRBJ2-5; clone size: many; D gene: -; CDR3 DNA: TGTGCCAGCAGTTATTCCGGGTCGAAAGAGACCCAGTACTTC; CDR3 protein: CASSYSGSKETQYF
V gene: TRBV11-2; J gene: TRBJ2-1; clone size: many; D gene: TRBD2; CDR3 DNA: TGTGCCAGCAGCGCTAGCGGGAATCCCTACAATGAGCAGTTCTTC; CDR3 protein: CASSASGNPYNEQFF
V gene: TRBV4-2; J gene: TRBJ2-3; clone size: few; D gene: -; CDR3 DNA: TGTGCCAGCAGCCTAAGCACCCAAGAGGGGACAGATACGCAGTATTTT; CDR3 protein: CASSLSTQEGTDTQYF
V gene: TRBV7-8; J gene: TRBJ1-2; clone size: many; D gene: -; CDR3 DNA: TGTGCCAGCAGCTTAGCAGGGACAAAGAACTATGGCTACACCTTC; CDR3 protein: CASSLAGTKNYGYTF